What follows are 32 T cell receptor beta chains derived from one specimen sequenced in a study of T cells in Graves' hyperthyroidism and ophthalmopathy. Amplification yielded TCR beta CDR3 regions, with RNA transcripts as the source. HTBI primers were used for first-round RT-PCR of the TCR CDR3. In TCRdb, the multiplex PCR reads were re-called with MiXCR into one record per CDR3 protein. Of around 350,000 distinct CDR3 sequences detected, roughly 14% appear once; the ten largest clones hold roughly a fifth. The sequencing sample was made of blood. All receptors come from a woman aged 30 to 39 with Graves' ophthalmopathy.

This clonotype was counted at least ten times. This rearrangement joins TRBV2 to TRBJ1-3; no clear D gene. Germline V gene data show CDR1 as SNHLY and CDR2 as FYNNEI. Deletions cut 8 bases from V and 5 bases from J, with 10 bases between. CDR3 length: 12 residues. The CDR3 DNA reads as TGTGCCAGCTTGGAGAGCCGAAACACCATATATTTT. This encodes CASLESRNTIYF.

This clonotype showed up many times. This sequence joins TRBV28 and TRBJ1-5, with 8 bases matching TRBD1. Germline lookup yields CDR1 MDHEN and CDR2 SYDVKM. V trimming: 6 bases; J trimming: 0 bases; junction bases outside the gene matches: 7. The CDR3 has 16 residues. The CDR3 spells CASSKQGGSSNQPQHF. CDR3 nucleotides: TGTGCCAGCAGCAAACAGGGGGGTAGTAGCAATCAGCCCCAGCATTTT.

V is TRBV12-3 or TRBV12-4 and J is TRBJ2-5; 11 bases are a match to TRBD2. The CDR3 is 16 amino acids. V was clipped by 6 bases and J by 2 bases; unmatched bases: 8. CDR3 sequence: CASREGTSGKQETQYF. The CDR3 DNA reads TGTGCCAGCAGGGAGGGGACTAGCGGAAAACAAGAGACCCAGTACTTC.

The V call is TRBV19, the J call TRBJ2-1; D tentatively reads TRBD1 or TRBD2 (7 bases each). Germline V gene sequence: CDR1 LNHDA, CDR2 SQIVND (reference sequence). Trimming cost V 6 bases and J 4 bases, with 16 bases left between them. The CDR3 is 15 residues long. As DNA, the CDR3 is TGTGCCAGTAGGGGGGGGACAGCGAATTACAATGAGCAGTTCTTC. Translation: CASRGGTANYNEQFF.

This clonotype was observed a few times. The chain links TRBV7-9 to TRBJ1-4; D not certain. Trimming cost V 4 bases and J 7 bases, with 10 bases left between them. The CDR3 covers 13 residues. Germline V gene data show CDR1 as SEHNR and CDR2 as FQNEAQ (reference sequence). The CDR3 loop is CASSSPMGEKLFF. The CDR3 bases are TGTGCCAGCAGCTCTCCTATGGGTGAAAAACTGTTTTTT.

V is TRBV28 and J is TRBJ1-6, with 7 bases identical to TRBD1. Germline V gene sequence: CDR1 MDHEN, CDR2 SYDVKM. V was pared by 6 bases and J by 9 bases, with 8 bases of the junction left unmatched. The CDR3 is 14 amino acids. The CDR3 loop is CASRLQGMGSPLHF. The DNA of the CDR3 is TGTGCCAGCAGGCTACAGGGGATGGGTTCACCCCTCCACTTT.

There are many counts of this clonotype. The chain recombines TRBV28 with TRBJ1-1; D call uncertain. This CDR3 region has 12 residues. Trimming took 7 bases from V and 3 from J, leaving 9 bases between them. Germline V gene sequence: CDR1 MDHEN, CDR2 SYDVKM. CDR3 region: CASTERHTEAFF. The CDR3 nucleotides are TGTGCCAGCACCGAGCGGCACACTGAAGCTTTCTTT. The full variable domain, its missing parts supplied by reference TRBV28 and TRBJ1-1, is DVKVTQSSRYLVKRTGEKVFLECVQDMDHENMFWYRQDPGLGLRLIYFSYDVKMKEKGDIPEGYSVSREKKERFSLILESASTNQTSMYLCASTERHTEAFFGQGTRLTVV.

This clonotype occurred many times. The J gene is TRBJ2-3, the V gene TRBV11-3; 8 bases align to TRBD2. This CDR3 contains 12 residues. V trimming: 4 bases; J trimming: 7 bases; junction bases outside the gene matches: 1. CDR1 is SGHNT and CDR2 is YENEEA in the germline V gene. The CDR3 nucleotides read TGTGCCAGCAGCTCGGGGGGGTATACGCAGTATTTT. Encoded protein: CASSSGGYTQYF.

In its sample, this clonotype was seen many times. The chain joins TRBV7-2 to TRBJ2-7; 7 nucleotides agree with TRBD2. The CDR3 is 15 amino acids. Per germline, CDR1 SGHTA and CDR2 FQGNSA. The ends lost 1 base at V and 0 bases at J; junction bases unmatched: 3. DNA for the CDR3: TGTGCCAGCAGCTTAGTCGGCGGGGGCTCCTACGAGCAGTACTTC. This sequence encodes CASSLVGGGSYEQYF. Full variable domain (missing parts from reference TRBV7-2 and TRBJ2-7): GAGVSQSPSNKVTEKGKDVELRCDPISGHTALYWYRQSLGQGLEFLIYFQGNSAPDKSGLPSDRFSAERTGGSVSTLTIQRTQQEDSAVYLCASSLVGGGSYEQYFGPGTRLTVT.

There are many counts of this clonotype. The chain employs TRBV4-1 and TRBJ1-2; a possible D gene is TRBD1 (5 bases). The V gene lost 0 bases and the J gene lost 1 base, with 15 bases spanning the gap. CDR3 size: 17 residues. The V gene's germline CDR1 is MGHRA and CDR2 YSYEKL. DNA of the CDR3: TGCGCCAGCAGCCAAGATGGGGGTCTGCGTATTAACTATGGCTACACCTTC. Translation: CASSQDGGLRINYGYTF.

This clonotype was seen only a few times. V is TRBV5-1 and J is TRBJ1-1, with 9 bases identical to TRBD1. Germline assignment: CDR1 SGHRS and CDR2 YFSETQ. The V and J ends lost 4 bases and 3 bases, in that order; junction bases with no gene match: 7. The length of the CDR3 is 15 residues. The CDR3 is CASSATQGADTEAFF. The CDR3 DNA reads TGCGCCAGCAGCGCCACACAGGGGGCGGACACTGAAGCTTTCTTT.

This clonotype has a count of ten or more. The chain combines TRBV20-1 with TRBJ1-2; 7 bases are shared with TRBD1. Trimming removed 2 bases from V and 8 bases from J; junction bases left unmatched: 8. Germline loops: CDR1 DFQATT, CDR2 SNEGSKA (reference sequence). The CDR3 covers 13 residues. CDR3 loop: CSARRDSLVGYTF. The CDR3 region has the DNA TGCAGTGCTAGAAGGGACAGCTTAGTCGGCTACACCTTC.

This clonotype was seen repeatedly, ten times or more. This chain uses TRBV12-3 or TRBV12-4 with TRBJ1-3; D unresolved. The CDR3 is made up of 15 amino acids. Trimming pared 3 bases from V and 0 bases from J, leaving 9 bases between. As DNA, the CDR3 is TGTGCCAGCAGTTTGGGTGTTAGCTCTGGAAACACCATATATTTT. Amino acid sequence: CASSLGVSSGNTIYF.

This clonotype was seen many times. CDR3 sequence: CSADAGTSGGAVDTQYF. The CDR3 DNA follows: TGCAGTGCTGACGCCGGGACTAGCGGGGGGGCCGTAGATACGCAGTATTTT. This chain uses TRBV20-1 with TRBJ2-3, with TRBD2 matching over 16 bases. The CDR3 extends over 17 amino acids. The trim removed 5 bases at V and 5 bases at J, leaving 10 bases unmatched. The germline V gene encodes CDR1 DFQATT and CDR2 SNEGSKA (reference sequence).

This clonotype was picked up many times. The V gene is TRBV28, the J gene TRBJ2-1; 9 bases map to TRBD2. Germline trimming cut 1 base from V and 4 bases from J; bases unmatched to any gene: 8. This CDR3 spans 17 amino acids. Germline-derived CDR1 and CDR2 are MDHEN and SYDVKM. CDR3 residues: CASSLFRGGGVYNEQFF. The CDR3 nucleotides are TGTGCCAGCAGTTTATTTCGCGGCGGGGGGGTATACAATGAGCAGTTCTTC.

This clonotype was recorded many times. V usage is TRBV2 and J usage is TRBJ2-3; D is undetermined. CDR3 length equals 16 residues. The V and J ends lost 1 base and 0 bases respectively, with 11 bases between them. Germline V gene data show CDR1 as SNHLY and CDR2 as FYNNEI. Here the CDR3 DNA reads TGTGCCAGCAGTGAAGTTATATGGGGAAGCACAGATACGCAGTATTTT. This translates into CASSEVIWGSTDTQYF.

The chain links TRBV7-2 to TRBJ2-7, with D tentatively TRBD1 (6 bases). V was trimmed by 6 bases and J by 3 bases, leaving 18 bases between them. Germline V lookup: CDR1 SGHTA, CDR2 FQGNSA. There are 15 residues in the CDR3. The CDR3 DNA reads TGTGCCAGCAGTTCCAAGGGGGTGCAGGGCTACGAGCAGTACTTC. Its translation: CASSSKGVQGYEQYF.

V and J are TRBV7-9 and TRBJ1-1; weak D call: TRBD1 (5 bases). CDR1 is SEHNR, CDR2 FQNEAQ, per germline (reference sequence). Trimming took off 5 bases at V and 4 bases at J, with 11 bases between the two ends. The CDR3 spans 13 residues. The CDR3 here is CASSPVGGTEAFF. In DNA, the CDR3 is TGTGCCAGCAGCCCCGTGGGGGGCACTGAAGCTTTCTTT.

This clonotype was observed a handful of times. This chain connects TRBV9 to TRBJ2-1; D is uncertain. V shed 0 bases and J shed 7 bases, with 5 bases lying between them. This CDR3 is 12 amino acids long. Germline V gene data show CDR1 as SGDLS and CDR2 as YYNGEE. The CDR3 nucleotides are TGTGCCAGCAGCGTAGACACAAATGAGCAGTTCTTC. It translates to CASSVDTNEQFF.

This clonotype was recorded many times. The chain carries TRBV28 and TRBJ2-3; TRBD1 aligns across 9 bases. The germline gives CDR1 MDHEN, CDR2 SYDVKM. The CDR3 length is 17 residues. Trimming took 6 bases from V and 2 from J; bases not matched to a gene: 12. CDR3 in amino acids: CASSPGTGQFFTDTQYF. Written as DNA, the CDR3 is TGTGCCAGCAGCCCCGGGACAGGGCAGTTTTTCACAGATACGCAGTATTTT.

CDR3 nucleotide sequence: TGTGCCAGCAGTGACTCGAACACGGGCTCGAACACCGGGGAGCTGTTTTTT. Its protein product is CASSDSNTGSNTGELFF. V and J are TRBV6-4 and TRBJ2-2; no definite D call. Looked up from germline, CDR1 is MRHNA and CDR2 is SNTAGT. V was shortened by 0 bases and J by 0 bases, with 11 bases between the two germline ends. The CDR3 loop spans 17 amino acids.

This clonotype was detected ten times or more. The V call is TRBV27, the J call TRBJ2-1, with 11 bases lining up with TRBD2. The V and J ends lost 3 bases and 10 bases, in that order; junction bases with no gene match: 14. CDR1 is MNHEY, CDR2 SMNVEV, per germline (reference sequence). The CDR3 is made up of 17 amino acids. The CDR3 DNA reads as TGTGCCAGCAGTTTTTTCCATAGCGGGGGGGTGGTTAACGAGCAGTTCTTC. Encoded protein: CASSFFHSGGVVNEQFF.

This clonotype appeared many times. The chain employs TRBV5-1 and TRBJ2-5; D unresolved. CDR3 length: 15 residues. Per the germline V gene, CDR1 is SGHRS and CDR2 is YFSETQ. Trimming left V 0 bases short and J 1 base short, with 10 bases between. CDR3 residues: CASSLGAAIQETQYF. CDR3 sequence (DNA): TGCGCCAGCAGCTTGGGGGCTGCCATCCAAGAGACCCAGTACTTC.

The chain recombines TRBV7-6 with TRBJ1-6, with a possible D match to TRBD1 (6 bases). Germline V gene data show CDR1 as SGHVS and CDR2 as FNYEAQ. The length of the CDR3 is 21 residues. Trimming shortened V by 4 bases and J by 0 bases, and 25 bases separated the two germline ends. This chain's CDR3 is CASSSSYSTTGTSSYNSPLHF. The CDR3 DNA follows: TGTGCCAGCAGCTCATCCTACTCAACAACAGGGACGAGCTCCTATAATTCACCCCTCCACTTT.

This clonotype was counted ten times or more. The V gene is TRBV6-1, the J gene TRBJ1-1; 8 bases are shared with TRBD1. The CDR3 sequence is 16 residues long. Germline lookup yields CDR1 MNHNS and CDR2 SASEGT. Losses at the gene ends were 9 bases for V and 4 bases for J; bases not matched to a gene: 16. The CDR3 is CASSGIFQGAGTEAFF. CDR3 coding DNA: TGTGCCAGTTCTGGAATATTCCAGGGGGCGGGCACTGAAGCTTTCTTT.

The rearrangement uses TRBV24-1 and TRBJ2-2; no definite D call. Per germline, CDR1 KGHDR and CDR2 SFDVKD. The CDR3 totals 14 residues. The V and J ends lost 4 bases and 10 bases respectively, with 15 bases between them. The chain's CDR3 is CATSEQKNPPELFF. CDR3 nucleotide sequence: TGTGCCACCAGTGAACAGAAGAATCCCCCGGAGCTGTTTTTT.

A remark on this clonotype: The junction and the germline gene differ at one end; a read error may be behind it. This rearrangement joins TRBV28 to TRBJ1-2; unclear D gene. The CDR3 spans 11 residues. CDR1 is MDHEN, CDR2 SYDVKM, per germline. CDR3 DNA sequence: TGTGCCAGCATAGGGAACTATGGCTATACCTTC. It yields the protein CASIGNYGYTF.

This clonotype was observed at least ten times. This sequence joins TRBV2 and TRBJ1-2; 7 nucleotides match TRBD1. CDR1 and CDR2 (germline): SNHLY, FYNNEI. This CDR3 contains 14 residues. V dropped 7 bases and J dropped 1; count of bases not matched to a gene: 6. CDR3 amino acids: CASTRQGDNYGYTF. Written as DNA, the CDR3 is TGTGCCAGCACCAGACAGGGAGATAACTATGGCTACACCTTC.

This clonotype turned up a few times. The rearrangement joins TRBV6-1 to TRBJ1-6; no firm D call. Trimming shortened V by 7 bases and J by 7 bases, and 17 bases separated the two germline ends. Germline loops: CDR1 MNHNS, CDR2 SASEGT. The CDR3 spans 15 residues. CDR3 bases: TGTGCCAGCACCCTGACCACAAGTGCGAATTCACCCCTCCACTTT. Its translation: CASTLTTSANSPLHF.

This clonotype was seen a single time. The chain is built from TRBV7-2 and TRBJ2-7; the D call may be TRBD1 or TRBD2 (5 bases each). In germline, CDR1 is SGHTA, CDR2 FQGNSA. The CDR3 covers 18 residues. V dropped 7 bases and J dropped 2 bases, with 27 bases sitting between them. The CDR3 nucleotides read TGTGCCAGCACCAGCGGTGACCGGGACCCACGATCCCCCTACGAGCAGTACTTC. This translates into CASTSGDRDPRSPYEQYF.

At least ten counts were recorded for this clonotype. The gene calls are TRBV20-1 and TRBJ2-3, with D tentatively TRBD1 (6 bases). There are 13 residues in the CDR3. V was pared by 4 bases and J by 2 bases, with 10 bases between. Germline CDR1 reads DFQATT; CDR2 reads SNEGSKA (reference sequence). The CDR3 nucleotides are TGCAGTGCTACGCAGGGACACACAGATACGCAGTATTTT. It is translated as CSATQGHTDTQYF.

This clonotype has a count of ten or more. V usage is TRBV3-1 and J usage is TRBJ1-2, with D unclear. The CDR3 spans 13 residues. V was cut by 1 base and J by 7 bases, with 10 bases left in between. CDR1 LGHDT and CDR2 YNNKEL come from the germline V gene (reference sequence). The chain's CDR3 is CASSQVATRGYTF. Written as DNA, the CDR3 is TGTGCCAGCAGCCAAGTTGCCACCCGTGGCTACACCTTC.